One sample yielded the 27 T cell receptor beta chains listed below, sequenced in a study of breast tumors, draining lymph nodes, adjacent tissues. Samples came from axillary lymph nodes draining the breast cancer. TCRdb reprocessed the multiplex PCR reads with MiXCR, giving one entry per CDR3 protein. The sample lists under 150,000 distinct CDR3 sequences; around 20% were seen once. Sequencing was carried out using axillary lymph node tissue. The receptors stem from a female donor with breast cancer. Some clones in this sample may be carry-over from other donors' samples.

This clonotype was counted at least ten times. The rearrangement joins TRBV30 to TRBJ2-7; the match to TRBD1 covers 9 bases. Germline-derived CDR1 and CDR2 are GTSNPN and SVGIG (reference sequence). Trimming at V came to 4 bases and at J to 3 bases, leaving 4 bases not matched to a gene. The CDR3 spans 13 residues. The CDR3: CAWMDRGIYEQYF. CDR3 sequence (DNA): TGTGCCTGGATGGACAGGGGTATCTACGAGCAGTACTTC.

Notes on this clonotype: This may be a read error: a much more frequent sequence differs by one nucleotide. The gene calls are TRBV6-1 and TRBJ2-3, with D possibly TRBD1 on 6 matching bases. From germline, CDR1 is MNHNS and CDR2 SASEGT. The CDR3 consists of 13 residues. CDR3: CASSVDWTDMQYF. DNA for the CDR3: TGTGCCAGCAGTGTCGACTGGACAGATATGCAGTATTTT.

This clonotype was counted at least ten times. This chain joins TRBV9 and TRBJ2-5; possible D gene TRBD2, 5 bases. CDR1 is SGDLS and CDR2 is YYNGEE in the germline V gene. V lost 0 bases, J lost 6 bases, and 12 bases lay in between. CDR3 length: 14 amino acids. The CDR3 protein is CASSVAEGRKTQYF. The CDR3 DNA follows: TGTGCCAGCAGCGTAGCTGAGGGTAGAAAGACCCAGTACTTC.

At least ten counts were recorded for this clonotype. The CDR3, as DNA: TGTGCCATCACCGCCGGGACTAGCGGACGCAATGAGCAGTTCTTC. This codes for CAITAGTSGRNEQFF. This sequence joins TRBV10-3 and TRBJ2-1; 11 positions match TRBD2. This CDR3 comprises 15 residues. Germline V CDR1 and CDR2: ENHRY, SYGVKD. V gave up 7 bases and J gave up 6 bases; unmatched junction bases: 8.

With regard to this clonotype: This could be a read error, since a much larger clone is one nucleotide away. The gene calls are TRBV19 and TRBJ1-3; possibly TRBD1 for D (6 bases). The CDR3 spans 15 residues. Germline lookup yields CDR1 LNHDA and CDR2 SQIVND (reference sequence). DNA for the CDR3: TGTGCCAGTAGGGCAGGGGATCTCTCTGGAAACGCCATATATTTT. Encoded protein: CASRAGDLSGNAIYF.

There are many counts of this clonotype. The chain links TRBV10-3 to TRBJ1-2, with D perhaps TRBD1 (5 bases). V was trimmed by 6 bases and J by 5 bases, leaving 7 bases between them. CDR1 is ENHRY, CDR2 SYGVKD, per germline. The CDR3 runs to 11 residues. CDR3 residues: CAIRSGYGYTF. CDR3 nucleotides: TGTGCCATCAGGTCAGGGTATGGCTACACCTTC.

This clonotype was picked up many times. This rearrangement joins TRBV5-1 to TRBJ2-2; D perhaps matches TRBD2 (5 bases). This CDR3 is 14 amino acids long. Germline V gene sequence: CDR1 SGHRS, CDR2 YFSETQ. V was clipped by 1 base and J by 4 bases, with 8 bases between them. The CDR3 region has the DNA TGCGCCAGCAGCTTGTTAGAGGGCACCGGGGAGCTGTTTTTT. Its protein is CASSLLEGTGELFF.

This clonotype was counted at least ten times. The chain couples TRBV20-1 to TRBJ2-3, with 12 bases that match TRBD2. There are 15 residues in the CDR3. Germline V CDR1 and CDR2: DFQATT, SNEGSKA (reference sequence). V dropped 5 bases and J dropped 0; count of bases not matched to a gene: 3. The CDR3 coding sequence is TGCAGTGCTTCCGGGACTAGCGGGAGCACAGATACGCAGTATTTT. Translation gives CSASGTSGSTDTQYF.

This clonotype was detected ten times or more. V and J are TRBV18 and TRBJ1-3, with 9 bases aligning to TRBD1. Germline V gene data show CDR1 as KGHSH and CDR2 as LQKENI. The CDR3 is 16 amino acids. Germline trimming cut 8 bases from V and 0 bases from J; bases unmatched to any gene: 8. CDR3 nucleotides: TGTGCCAGCACCTCTGGGACAGGGCGCTCTGGAAACACCATATATTTT. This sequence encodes CASTSGTGRSGNTIYF.

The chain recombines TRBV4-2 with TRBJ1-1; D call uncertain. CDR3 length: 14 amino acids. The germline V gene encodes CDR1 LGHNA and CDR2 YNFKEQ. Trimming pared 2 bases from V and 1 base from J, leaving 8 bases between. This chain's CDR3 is CASSQQTANTEAFF. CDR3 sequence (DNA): TGTGCCAGCAGCCAACAAACAGCGAACACTGAAGCTTTCTTT.

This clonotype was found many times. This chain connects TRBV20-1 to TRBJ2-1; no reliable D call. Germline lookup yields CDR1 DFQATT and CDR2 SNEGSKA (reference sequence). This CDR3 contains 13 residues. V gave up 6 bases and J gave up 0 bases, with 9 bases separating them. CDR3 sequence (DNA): TGCAGTGCCTCCGACCCCTCCTACAATGAGCAGTTCTTC. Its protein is CSASDPSYNEQFF.

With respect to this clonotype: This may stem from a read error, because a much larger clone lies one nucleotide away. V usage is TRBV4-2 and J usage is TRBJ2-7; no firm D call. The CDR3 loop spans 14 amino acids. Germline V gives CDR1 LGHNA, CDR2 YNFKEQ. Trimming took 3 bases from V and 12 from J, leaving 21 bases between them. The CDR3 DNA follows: TGTGCCAGCAGCCATGATTATCGTTTGCAGGTCCTGTACTTC. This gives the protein CASSHDYRLQVLYF.

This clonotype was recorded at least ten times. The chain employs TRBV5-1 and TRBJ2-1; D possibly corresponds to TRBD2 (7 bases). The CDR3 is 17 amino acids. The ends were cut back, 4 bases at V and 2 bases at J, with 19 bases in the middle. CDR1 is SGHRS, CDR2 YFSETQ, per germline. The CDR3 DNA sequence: TGCGCCAGCAGCGATCTTGGGGGGGGGCACACCTACAATGAGCAGTTCTTC. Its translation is CASSDLGGGHTYNEQFF.

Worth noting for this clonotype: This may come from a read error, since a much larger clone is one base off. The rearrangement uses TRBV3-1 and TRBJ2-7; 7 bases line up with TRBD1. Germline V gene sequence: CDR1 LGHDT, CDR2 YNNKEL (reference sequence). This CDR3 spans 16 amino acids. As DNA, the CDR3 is TGTGCCAGCGGCCAAGATCTAGGGGGCGCCCCGTGGGAGCAGTACTTC. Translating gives CASGQDLGGAPWEQYF.

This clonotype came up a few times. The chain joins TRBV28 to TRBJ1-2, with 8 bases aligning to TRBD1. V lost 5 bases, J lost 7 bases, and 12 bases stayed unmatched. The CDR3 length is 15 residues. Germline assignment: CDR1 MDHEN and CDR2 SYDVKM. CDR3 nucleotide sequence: TGTGCCAGCAGTCTCCAAGGGACAGGTCGGGTTGGCTACACCTTC. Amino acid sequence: CASSLQGTGRVGYTF.

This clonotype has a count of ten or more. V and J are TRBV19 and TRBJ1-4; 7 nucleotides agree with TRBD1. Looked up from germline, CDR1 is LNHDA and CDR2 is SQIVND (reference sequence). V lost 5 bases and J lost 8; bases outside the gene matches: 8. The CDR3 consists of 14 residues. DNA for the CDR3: TGTGCCAGTAGTCCGGACAGGCTTCTGGAAAAACTGTTTTTT. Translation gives CASSPDRLLEKLFF.

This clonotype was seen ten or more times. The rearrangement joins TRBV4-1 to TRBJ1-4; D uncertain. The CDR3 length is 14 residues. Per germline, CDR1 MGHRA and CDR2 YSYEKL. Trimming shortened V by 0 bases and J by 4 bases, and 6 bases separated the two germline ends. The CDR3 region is CASSQDKVNEKLFF. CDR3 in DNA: TGCGCCAGCAGCCAAGATAAGGTTAATGAAAAACTGTTTTTT.

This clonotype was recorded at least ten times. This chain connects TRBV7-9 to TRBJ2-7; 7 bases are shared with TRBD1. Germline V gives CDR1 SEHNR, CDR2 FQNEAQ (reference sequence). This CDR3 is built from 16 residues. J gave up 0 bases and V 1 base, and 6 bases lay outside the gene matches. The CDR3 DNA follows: TGTGCCAGCAGCTTAGAAGGGGGCCCACCCTCCTACGAGCAGTACTTC. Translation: CASSLEGGPPSYEQYF.

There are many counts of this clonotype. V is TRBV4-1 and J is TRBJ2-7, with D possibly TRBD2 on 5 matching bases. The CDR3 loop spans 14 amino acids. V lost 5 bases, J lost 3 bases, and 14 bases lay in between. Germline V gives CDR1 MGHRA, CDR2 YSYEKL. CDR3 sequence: CASSFAPGSYEQYF. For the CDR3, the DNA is TGCGCCAGCAGCTTCGCACCGGGGAGCTACGAGCAGTACTTC.

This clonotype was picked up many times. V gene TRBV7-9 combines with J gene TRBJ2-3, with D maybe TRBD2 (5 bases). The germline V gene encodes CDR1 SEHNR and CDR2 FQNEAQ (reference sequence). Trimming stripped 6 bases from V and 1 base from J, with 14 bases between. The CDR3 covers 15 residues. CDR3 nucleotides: TGTGCCAGCAGGGTACTAGGCGGCCGCACAGATACGCAGTATTTT. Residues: CASRVLGGRTDTQYF.

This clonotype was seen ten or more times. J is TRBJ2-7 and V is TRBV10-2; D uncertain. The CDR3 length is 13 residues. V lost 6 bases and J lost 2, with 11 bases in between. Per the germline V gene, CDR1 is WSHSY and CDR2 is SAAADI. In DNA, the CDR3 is TGCGCCAGCAGCCGTAAAATCACCTACGAGCAGTACTTC. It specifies CASSRKITYEQYF.

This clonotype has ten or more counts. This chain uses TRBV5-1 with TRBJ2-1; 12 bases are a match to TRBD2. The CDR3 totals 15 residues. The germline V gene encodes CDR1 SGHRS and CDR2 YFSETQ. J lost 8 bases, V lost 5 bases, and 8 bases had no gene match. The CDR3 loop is CASSWTSGIIYEQFF. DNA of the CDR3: TGCGCCAGCAGTTGGACTAGCGGGATTATCTATGAGCAGTTCTTC.

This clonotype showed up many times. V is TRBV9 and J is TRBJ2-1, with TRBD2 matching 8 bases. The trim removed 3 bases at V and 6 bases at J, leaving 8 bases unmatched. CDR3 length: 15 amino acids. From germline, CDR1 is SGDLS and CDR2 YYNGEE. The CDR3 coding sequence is TGTGCCAGCAGCGCGAGCGGGAGAGATAGCAATGAGCAGTTCTTC. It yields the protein CASSASGRDSNEQFF.

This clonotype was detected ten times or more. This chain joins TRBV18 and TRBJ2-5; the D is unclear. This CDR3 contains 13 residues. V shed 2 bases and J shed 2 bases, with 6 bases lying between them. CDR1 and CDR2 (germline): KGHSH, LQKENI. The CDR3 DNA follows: TGTGCCAGCTCACCAGGGGTTCAAGAGACCCAGTACTTC. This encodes CASSPGVQETQYF.

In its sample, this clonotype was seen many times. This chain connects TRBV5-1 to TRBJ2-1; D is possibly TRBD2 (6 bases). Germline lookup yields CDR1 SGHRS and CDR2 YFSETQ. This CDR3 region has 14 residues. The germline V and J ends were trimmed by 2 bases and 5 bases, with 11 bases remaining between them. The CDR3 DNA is TGCGCCAGCAGCTTTACAGGACTACACAATGAGCAGTTCTTC. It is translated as CASSFTGLHNEQFF.

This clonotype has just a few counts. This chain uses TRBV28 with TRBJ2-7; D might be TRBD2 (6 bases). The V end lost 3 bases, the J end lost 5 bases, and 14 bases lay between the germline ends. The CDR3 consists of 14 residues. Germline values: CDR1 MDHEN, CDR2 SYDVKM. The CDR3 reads CASSLVAGTHEQYF. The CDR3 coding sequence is TGTGCCAGCAGTTTGGTTGCGGGGACCCACGAGCAGTACTTC.

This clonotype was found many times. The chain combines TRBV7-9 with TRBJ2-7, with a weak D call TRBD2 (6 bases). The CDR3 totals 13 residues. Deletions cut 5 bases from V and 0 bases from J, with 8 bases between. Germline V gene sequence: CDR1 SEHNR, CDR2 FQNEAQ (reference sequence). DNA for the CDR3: TGTGCCAGCAGCCCCGGGGGCTCCTACGAGCAGTACTTC. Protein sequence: CASSPGGSYEQYF.